Below are 2 T cell receptor beta chains sequenced from a single sample in a study of naive and memory T cell subsets. The beta constant-region primer was an equimolar mix of two oligonucleotides covering TRBC1 and TRBC2. TCRdb itself ran the UMI-ligation and nested PCR reads through MiXCR, one entry per CDR3 protein. The table records approximately 140,000 distinct CDR3 sequences, over 15% of them present only once. Sequencing used naive CD4+ T cells from blood. Source of these receptors: a human donor in good health.

This clonotype has more than one count but fewer than ten. The chain recombines TRBV6-1 with TRBJ2-5, with TRBD2 identical over 14 bases. After removal of 5 bases from V and 11 bases from J, the junction contained 13 bases not matched to a gene. CDR1 MNHNS and CDR2 SASEGT come from the germline V gene. CDR3 length: 16 amino acids. Here the CDR3 reads CASSNTGTSGSFPQYF. For the CDR3, the DNA is TGTGCCAGCAGTAATACCGGGACTAGCGGGAGCTTTCCTCAGTACTTC.

A few counts support this clonotype. The V and J genes are TRBV29-1 and TRBJ2-4, with TRBD2 matching 7 bases. Unmatched junction bases numbered 6, after V lost 7 bases and J lost 0 bases. The CDR3 has 14 residues. The germline V gene encodes CDR1 SQVTM and CDR2 ANQGSEA. The CDR3 protein is CSAETGGAKNIQYF. CDR3 nucleotide sequence: TGCAGCGCCGAGACGGGGGGAGCCAAAAACATTCAGTACTTC.